This T cell receptor (beta chain) was sequenced for a study of CD8 T cells in ankylosing spondylitis. TCRdb passed the 5' RACE reads through MiXCR, listing each CDR3 protein once. This table holds some 700,000 distinct CDR3 sequences, around 20% found once. Notes on this clonotype: The antigen remains undetermined.

Study results and caveats: In reactive arthritis synovial fluid and blood, some motif variants had been reported before. Seemingly characteristic of ankylosing spondylitis blood was a TCR beta motif consisting of about 8 highly homologous variants.

The sequence came from a male donor with ankylosing spondylitis. The sample consisted of blood, either unsorted or a sorted T cell fraction (not recorded which).

DNA of the CDR3: TGTGCCAGCAGCTTAACTTTACCCACCCCCACAGGATCCACTGAAGCTTTCTTT. Translation gives CASSLTLPTPTGSTEAFF. The chain joins TRBV7-3 to TRBJ1-1, with TRBD1 as a possible D gene (5 bases). Germline V gene data show CDR1 as SGHTA and CDR2 as FQGTGA. The CDR3 contains 18 residues. V was trimmed by 0 bases and J by 4 bases, leaving 21 bases between them.